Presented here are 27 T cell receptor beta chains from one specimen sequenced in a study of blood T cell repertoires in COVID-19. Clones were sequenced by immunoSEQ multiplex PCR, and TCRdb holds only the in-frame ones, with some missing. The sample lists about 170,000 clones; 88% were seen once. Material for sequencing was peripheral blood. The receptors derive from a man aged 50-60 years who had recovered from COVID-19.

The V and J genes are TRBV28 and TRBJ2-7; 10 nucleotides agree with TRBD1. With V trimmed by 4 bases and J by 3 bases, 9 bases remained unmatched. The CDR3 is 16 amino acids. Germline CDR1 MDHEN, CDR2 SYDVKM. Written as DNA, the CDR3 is TGTGCCAGCAGTTCTACCGGGACAGGGGTCTACTACGAGCAGTACTTC. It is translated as CASSSTGTGVYYEQYF.

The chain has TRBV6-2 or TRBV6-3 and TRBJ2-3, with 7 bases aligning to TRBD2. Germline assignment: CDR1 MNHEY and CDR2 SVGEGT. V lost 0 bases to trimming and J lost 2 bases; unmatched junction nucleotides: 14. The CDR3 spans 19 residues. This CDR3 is CASSYSIASRTRVTDTQYF. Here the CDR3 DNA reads TGTGCCAGCAGTTACTCAATCGCCAGTCGGACTAGAGTCACAGATACGCAGTATTTT.

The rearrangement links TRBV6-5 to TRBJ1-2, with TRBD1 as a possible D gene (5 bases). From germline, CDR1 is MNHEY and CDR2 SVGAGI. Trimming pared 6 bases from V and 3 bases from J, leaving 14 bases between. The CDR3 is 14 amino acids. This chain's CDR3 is CASRGLAGHYGYTF. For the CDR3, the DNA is TGTGCCAGCAGGGGGCTGGCAGGGCACTATGGCTACACCTTC.

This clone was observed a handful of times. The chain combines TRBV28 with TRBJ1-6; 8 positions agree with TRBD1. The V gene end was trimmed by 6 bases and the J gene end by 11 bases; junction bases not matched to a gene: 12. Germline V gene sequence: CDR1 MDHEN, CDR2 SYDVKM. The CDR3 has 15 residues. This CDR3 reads CASRLPTGGGTPLHF. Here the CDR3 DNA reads TGTGCCAGCAGACTACCCACAGGGGGAGGGACACCCCTCCACTTT.

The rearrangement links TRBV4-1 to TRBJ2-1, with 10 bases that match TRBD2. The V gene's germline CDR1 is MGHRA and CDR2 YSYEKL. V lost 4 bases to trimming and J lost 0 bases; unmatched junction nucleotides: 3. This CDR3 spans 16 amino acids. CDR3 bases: TGCGCCAGCAGCCGATTAGCGGGGGGCTCCTACAATGAGCAGTTCTTC. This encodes CASSRLAGGSYNEQFF.

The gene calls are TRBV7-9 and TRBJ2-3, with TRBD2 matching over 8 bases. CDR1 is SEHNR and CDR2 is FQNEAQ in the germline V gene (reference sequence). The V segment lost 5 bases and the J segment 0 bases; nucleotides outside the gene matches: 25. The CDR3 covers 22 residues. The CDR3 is CASSTGSRVLAETRLSTDTQYF. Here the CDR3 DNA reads TGTGCCAGCAGCACCGGGTCCAGGGTACTAGCGGAAACCCGCTTAAGCACAGATACGCAGTATTTT. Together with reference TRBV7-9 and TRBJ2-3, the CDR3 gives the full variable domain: DTGVSQNPRHKITKRGQNVTFRCDPISEHNRLYWYRQTLGQGPEFLTYFQNEAQLEKSRLLSDRFSAERPKGSFSTLEIQRTEQGDSAMYLCASSTGSRVLAETRLSTDTQYFGPGTRLTVL.

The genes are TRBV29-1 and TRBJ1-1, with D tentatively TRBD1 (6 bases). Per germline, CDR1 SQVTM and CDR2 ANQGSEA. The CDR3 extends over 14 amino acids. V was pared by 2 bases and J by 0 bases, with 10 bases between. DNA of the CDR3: TGCAGCGTTGAAAACAGGGCGATGAACACTGAAGCTTTCTTT. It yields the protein CSVENRAMNTEAFF.

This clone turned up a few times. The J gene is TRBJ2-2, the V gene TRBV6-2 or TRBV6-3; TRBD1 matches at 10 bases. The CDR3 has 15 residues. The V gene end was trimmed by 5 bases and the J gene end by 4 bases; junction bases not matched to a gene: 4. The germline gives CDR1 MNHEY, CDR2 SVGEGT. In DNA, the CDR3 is TGTGCCAGCAGTGACGGACAGGGGGGCACCGGGGAGCTGTTTTTT. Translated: CASSDGQGGTGELFF.

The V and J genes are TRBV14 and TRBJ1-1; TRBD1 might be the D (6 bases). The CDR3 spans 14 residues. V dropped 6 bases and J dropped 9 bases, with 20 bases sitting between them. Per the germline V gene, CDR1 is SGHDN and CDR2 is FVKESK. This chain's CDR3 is CASRRGRDTTKAFF. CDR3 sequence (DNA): TGTGCCAGCAGACGGGGCAGGGACACTACCAAAGCTTTCTTT.

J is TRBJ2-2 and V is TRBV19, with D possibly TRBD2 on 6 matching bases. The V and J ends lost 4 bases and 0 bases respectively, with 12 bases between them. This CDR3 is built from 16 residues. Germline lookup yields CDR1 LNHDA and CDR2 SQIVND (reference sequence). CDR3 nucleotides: TGTGCCAGTAGTAAGGGAGGAGGGTCGAACACCGGGGAGCTGTTTTTT. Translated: CASSKGGGSNTGELFF.

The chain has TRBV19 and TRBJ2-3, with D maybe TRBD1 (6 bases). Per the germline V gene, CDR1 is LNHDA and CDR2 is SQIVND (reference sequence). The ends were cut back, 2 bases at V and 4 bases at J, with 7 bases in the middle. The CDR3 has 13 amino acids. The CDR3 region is CASSINRADTQYF. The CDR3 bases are TGTGCCAGTAGTATAAACAGGGCAGATACGCAGTATTTT.

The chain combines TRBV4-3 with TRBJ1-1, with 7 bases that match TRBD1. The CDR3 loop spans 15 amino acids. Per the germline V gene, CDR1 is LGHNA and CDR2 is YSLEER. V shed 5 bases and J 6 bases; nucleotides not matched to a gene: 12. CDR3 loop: CASSATNRGYSEAFF. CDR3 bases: TGCGCCAGCAGCGCAACCAACAGGGGTTATTCTGAAGCTTTCTTT.

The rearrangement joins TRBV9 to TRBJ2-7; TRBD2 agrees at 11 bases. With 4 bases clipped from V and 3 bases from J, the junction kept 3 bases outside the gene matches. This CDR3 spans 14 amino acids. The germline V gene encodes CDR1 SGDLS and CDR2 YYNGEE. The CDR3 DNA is TGTGCCAGCAGCTTCGGGACTAGCGGCTACGAGCAGTACTTC. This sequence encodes CASSFGTSGYEQYF.

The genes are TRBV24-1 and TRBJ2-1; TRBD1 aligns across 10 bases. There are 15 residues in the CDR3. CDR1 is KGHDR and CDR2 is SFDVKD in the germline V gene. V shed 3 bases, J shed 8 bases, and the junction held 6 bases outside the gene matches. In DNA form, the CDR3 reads TGTGCCACCAGTGATGCCGGACAGGGGGGGTATGAGCAGTTCTTC. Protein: CATSDAGQGGYEQFF.

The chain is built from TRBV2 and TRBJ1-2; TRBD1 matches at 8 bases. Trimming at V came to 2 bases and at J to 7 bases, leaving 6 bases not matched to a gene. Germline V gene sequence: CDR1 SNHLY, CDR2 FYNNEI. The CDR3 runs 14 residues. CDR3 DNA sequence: TGTGCCAGCAGTGAAATCAGGGGGCCGTTTGGCTACACCTTC. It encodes CASSEIRGPFGYTF.

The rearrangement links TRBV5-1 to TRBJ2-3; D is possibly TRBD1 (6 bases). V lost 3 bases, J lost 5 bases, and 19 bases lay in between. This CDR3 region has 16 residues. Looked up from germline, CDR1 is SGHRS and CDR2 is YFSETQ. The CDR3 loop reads CASSSAPTGSGDTQYF. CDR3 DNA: TGCGCCAGCAGCTCAGCCCCGACAGGAAGCGGAGATACGCAGTATTTT.

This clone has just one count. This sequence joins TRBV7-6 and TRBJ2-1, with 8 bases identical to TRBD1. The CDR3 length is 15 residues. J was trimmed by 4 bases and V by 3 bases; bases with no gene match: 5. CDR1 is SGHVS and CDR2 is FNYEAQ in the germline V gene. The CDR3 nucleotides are TGTGCCAGCAGCTTCCAGGGGGCACCATACAATGAGCAGTTCTTC. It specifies CASSFQGAPYNEQFF.

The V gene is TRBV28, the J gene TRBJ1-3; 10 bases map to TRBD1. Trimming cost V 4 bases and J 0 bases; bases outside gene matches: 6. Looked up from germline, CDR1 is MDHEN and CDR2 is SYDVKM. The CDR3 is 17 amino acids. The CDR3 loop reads CASSSGTGAHSGNTIYF. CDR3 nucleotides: TGTGCCAGCAGTTCCGGGACAGGGGCCCACTCTGGAAACACCATATATTTT.

The CDR3 loop reads CASSLTGTGSFGYGYTF. As DNA, the CDR3 is TGTGCCAGCAGCTTGACCGGGACAGGGTCCTTCGGCTATGGCTACACCTTC. This chain uses TRBV5-4 with TRBJ1-2, with 9 bases identical to TRBD1. The germline V gene has CDR1 SGHNT and CDR2 YYREEE (reference sequence). V shed 1 base and J 4 bases; nucleotides not matched to a gene: 11. This CDR3 spans 17 amino acids. The full variable domain, rest sourced from reference TRBV5-4 and TRBJ1-2, is ETGVTQSPTHLIKTRGQQVTLRCSSQSGHNTVSWYQQALGQGPQFIFQYYREEENGRGNFPPRFSGLQFPNYSSELNVNALELDDSALYLCASSLTGTGSFGYGYTFGSGTRLTVV.

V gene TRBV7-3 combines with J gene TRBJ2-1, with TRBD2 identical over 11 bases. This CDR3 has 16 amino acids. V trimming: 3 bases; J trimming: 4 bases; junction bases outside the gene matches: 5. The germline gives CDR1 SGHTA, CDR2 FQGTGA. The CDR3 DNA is TGTGCCAGCAGCTTCGACATAGCGGGGGGGTACAATGAGCAGTTCTTC. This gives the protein CASSFDIAGGYNEQFF.

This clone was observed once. The CDR3 here is CASSYSFGTSGRTDTQYF. The CDR3 DNA reads as TGTGCCAGCAGTTACTCGTTCGGGACTAGCGGCCGCACAGATACGCAGTATTTT. The chain combines TRBV6-2 or TRBV6-3 with TRBJ2-3; 11 bases match TRBD2. Trimming cost V 0 bases and J 1 base; bases outside gene matches: 6. CDR3 length: 18 residues. CDR1 and CDR2 (germline): MNHEY, SVGEGT.

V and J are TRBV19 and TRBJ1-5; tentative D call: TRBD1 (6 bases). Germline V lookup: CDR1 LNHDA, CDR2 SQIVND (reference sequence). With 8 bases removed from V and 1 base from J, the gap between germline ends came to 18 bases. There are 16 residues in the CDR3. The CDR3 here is CASGRLTGQSNQPQHF. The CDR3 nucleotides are TGTGCCAGTGGTAGATTGACAGGTCAGAGCAATCAGCCCCAGCATTTT.

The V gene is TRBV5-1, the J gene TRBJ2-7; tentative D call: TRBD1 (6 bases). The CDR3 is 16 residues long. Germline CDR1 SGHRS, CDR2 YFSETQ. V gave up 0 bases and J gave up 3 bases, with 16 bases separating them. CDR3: CASSLAITGRGYEQYF. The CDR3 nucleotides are TGCGCCAGCAGCTTGGCCATAACAGGGAGAGGCTACGAGCAGTACTTC. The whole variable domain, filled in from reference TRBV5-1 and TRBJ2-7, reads KAGVTQTPRYLIKTRGQQVTLSCSPISGHRSVSWYQQTPGQGLQFLFEYFSETQRNKGNFPGRFSGRQFSNSRSEMNVSTLELGDSALYLCASSLAITGRGYEQYFGPGTRLTVT.

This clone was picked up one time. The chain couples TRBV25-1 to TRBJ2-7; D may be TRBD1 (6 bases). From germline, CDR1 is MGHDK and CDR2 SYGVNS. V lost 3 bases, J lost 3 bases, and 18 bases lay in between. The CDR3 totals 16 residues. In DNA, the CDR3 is TGTGCCAGCAGTGATTCTCCTCAGGGGCCTGACTACGAGCAGTACTTC. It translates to CASSDSPQGPDYEQYF.

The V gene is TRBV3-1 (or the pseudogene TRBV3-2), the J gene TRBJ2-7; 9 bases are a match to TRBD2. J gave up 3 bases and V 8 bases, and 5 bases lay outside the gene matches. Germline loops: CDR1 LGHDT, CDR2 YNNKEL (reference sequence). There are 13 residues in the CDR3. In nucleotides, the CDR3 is TGTGCCAGCCCCCTAGCGGGGAGCTACGAGCAGTACTTC. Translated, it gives CASPLAGSYEQYF.

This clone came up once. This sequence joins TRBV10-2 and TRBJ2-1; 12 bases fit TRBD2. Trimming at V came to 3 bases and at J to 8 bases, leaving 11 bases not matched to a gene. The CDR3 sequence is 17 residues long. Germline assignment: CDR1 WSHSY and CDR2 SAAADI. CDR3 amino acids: CASSESPTSGGRDEQFF. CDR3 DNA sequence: TGCGCCAGCAGTGAAAGTCCTACTAGCGGGGGGCGGGATGAGCAGTTCTTC.

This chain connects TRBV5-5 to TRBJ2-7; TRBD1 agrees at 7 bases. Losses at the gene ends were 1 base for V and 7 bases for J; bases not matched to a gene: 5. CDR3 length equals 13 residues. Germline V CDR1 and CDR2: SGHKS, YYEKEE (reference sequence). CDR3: CASSLTGVLEQYF. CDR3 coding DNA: TGTGCCAGCAGCTTGACAGGGGTTTTGGAGCAGTACTTC.